A single sample is the source of the 3 T cell receptor beta chains below, sequenced in a study of T-cell reconstitution after alpha-beta-depleted transplantation in children. It was with unique molecular identifiers that the TCRbeta library was prepared. TCRdb processed the PCR reads anew with MiXCR; each CDR3 protein has one entry. This table holds approximately 350,000 distinct CDR3 sequences, around 15% found once. This sample comprised PBMCs, mostly from graft donor cells, obtained 360 days after TCRalphabeta/CD19-depleted stem cell transplant. These receptors all come from a male patient aged 2-9 years who had a stem cell transplant for acute lymphoblastic leukemia, so the T cells may come from the graft donor.

CDR3 protein: CASSPGQGGWSSYEQYF. CDR3 nucleotide sequence: TGTGCCAGCAGTCCCGGACAGGGAGGTTGGAGCTCCTACGAGCAGTACTTC. The V and J genes are TRBV27 and TRBJ2-7; TRBD1 matches at 8 bases. The CDR3 covers 17 residues. Trimming removed 5 bases from V and 0 bases from J; junction bases left unmatched: 12. The germline CDR1 and CDR2 sequences are MNHEY and SMNVEV (reference sequence).

Concerning this clonotype: One end of the junction fails to match germline, which may point to a read error. This chain connects TRBV4-3 to TRBJ2-5, with unresolved D. The CDR3 has 13 amino acids. Germline assignment: CDR1 LGHNA and CDR2 YSLEER. CDR3 bases: TGCGCCATCAGCCAAGTTTCGGGAGAGACCCAGTACTTC. This translates into CAISQVSGETQYF.

This rearrangement joins TRBV29-1 to TRBJ2-1, with 10 bases matching TRBD1. The V and J ends lost 3 bases and 6 bases, in that order; junction bases with no gene match: 5. This CDR3 has 14 amino acids. Looked up from germline, CDR1 is SQVTM and CDR2 is ANQGSEA. The CDR3 DNA sequence: TGCAGCGTTGACCCGGGACAGGGGCTCAATGAGCAGTTCTTC. Translated, it gives CSVDPGQGLNEQFF.